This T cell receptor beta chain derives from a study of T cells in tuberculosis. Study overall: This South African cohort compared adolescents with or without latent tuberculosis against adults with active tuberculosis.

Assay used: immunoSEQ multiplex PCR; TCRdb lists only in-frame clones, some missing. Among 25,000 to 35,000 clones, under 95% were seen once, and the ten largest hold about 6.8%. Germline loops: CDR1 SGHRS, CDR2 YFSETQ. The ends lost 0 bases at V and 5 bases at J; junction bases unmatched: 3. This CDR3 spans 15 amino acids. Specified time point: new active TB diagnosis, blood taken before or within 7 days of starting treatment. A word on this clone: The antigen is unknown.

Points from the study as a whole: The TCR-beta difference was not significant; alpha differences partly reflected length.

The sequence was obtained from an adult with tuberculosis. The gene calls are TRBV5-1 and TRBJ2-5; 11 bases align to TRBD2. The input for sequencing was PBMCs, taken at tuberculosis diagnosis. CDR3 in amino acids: CASSLAASGGETQYF. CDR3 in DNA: TGCGCCAGCAGCTTGGCGGCTAGCGGGGGGGAGACCCAGTACTTC.